The rows below give T cell receptor beta chains drawn from one sample of a study of blood T cell repertoires in COVID-19. Here immunoSEQ multiplex PCR was the method, and the copy in TCRdb shows in-frame clones only, minus some. Of roughly 100,000 clones listed, roughly 81% are singletons. The sequenced sample was peripheral blood. The receptors shown here come from a man between 40 and 49 years old with active or convalescent COVID-19. Each CDR3 is given with its conserved first and last residue. The D gene is left open where the match is weak. Some rows mark clone size as missing; the rest say once, few, many or name a class of expanded clone.

CDR3 DNA: TGTGCCAGCAGGGGGGACAGGGGAGGTGGCGAGCAGTACTTC
CDR3 protein: CASRGDRGGGEQYF
clone size: few
D gene: TRBD1
J gene: TRBJ2-7
V gene: TRBV6-5

CDR3 DNA: TGTGCCAGCAGTGAGGGGGGGAGCAATCAGCCCCAGCATTTT
CDR3 protein: CASSEGGSNQPQHF
clone size: few
D gene: .
J gene: TRBJ1-5
V gene: TRBV6-4

CDR3 DNA: TGTGCCATCAGTGATTACGGACAGGCCACAGATACGCAGTATTTT
CDR3 protein: CAISDYGQATDTQYF
clone size: .
D gene: TRBD1
J gene: TRBJ2-3
V gene: TRBV10-3

CDR3 DNA: TGTGCCAGCAGTTACTCGGGAGGGCGGAACTATGGCTACACCTTC
CDR3 protein: CASSYSGGRNYGYTF
clone size: .
D gene: .
J gene: TRBJ1-2
V gene: TRBV6-5

CDR3 DNA: TGTGCCAGCAGTTTACGTCAGGGGAGCAATCAGCCCCAGCATTTT
CDR3 protein: CASSLRQGSNQPQHF
clone size: .
D gene: .
J gene: TRBJ1-5
V gene: TRBV28

CDR3 DNA: TGTGCCAGCAGTTTACGGGGGTACAATGAGCAGTTCTTC
CDR3 protein: CASSLRGYNEQFF
clone size: .
D gene: .
J gene: TRBJ2-1
V gene: TRBV27

CDR3 DNA: TGTGCCAGCAGTTCAAACCTTCAGGGGGCCGGCTATGGCTACACCTTC
CDR3 protein: CASSSNLQGAGYGYTF
clone size: .
D gene: TRBD1
J gene: TRBJ1-2
V gene: TRBV27

CDR3 DNA: TGTGCCAGCAGTTCAACAGGGGGAAGGTATAATTCACCCCTCCACTTT
CDR3 protein: CASSSTGGRYNSPLHF
clone size: .
D gene: TRBD1
J gene: TRBJ1-6
V gene: TRBV6-5

CDR3 DNA: TGTGCCAGCAGCTTAGTAGGGGACATAGAGACCCAGTACTTC
CDR3 protein: CASSLVGDIETQYF
clone size: few
D gene: .
J gene: TRBJ2-5
V gene: TRBV7-9

CDR3 DNA: TGTGCCTGGCTACCTAGGGACAGGGTGAGTGGCTACACCTTC
CDR3 protein: CAWLPRDRVSGYTF
clone size: .
D gene: TRBD1
J gene: TRBJ1-2
V gene: TRBV30

CDR3 DNA: TGTGCCAGCAGTGCAATACTAGCGGGGGGGCCCAATGAGCAGTTCTTC
CDR3 protein: CASSAILAGGPNEQFF
clone size: .
D gene: TRBD2
J gene: TRBJ2-1
V gene: TRBV6-6

CDR3 DNA: TGTGCCAGCTCGTCCGGGGGGGTAGAAAAACTGTTTTTT
CDR3 protein: CASSSGGVEKLFF
clone size: .
D gene: .
J gene: TRBJ1-4
V gene: TRBV18

CDR3 DNA: TGTGCCAGCAGTCTCGGACAGGGGGCCAGGGGCTACACCTTC
CDR3 protein: CASSLGQGARGYTF
clone size: .
D gene: TRBD1
J gene: TRBJ1-2
V gene: TRBV27

CDR3 DNA: TGCGCCAGCAGCCAAGATTTCGGGGGGCATATCACAGATACGCAGTATTTT
CDR3 protein: CASSQDFGGHITDTQYF
clone size: .
D gene: .
J gene: TRBJ2-3
V gene: TRBV4-1

CDR3 DNA: TGCGCCAGCAGCTTGGGTACAGGGAGGGATGGCTACACCTTC
CDR3 protein: CASSLGTGRDGYTF
clone size: .
D gene: .
J gene: TRBJ1-2
V gene: TRBV5-1

CDR3 DNA: TGTGCCACCAGTGATTCGACAAAAGGGGGCTTCGGGGAGCTGTTTTTT
CDR3 protein: CATSDSTKGGFGELFF
clone size: .
D gene: TRBD1
J gene: TRBJ2-2
V gene: TRBV24-1

CDR3 DNA: TGTGCCTGGAGTCCCTTCTCTGGAAACACCATATATTTT
CDR3 protein: CAWSPFSGNTIYF
clone size: once
D gene: .
J gene: TRBJ1-3
V gene: TRBV30

CDR3 DNA: TGCGCCAGCAGGCTAGCGGGGGCATCAGATACGCAGTATTTT
CDR3 protein: CASRLAGASDTQYF
clone size: once
D gene: TRBD2
J gene: TRBJ2-3
V gene: TRBV4-1

CDR3 DNA: TGTGCCAGCTCTCTAGGAAACACCATATATTTT
CDR3 protein: CASSLGNTIYF
clone size: .
D gene: .
J gene: TRBJ1-3
V gene: TRBV12-3/TRBV12-4

CDR3 DNA: TGTGCCTGGTTCAATAGCGGGGGTAATGAGCAGTTCTTC
CDR3 protein: CAWFNSGGNEQFF
clone size: .
D gene: TRBD2
J gene: TRBJ2-1
V gene: TRBV30

CDR3 DNA: TGTGCCAGCAGTCGAGCCGGGACAGTTCTCATTGAAGCTTTCTTT
CDR3 protein: CASSRAGTVLIEAFF
clone size: .
D gene: TRBD1
J gene: TRBJ1-1
V gene: TRBV6-2/TRBV6-3

CDR3 DNA: TGCGCCAGCAGCCAAGGGGTAGGGGGCGAGTCCAAAAACATTCAGTACTTC
CDR3 protein: CASSQGVGGESKNIQYF
clone size: few
D gene: TRBD1
J gene: TRBJ2-4
V gene: TRBV4-1

CDR3 DNA: TGTGCCAGTAGTGGCAGGGGGTTCGAGACCCAGTACTTC
CDR3 protein: CASSGRGFETQYF
clone size: .
D gene: TRBD1
J gene: TRBJ2-5
V gene: TRBV19

CDR3 DNA: TGCGCCAGCAGCTTCAATAGCGGGGGGTCAGAGACCCAGTACTTC
CDR3 protein: CASSFNSGGSETQYF
clone size: .
D gene: TRBD2
J gene: TRBJ2-5
V gene: TRBV5-1

CDR3 DNA: TGTGCCAGCAGCCAACTAACCTACGAGCAGTACTTC
CDR3 protein: CASSQLTYEQYF
clone size: .
D gene: .
J gene: TRBJ2-7
V gene: TRBV12-3/TRBV12-4

CDR3 DNA: TGCGCCAGCAGCCAGCCGACCGGGACAGACTATGGCTACACCTTC
CDR3 protein: CASSQPTGTDYGYTF
clone size: .
D gene: TRBD1
J gene: TRBJ1-2
V gene: TRBV4-1

CDR3 DNA: TGTGCCAGCAGCTCCCGAGGGGGCGAGCAGTTCTTC
CDR3 protein: CASSSRGGEQFF
clone size: .
D gene: TRBD1
J gene: TRBJ2-1
V gene: TRBV11-2

CDR3 DNA: TGTGCCAGCAGTTTCCCGGGTCAAGAGACCCAGTACTTC
CDR3 protein: CASSFPGQETQYF
clone size: .
D gene: .
J gene: TRBJ2-5
V gene: TRBV12-3/TRBV12-4

CDR3 DNA: TGTGCCAGCAGCCAGGCCGGGGGTAGCGGGGCCGCCTCAGGGAAGACGCAGTATTTT
CDR3 protein: CASSQAGGSGAASGKTQYF
clone size: .
D gene: TRBD2
J gene: TRBJ2-3
V gene: TRBV7-3

CDR3 DNA: TGTGCCAGCACAGGGGGAGGAAACACCATATATTTT
CDR3 protein: CASTGGGNTIYF
clone size: once
D gene: TRBD1
J gene: TRBJ1-3
V gene: TRBV2

CDR3 DNA: TGCGCCAGCAGCTTTATAGACACCGGGGAGCTGTTTTTT
CDR3 protein: CASSFIDTGELFF
clone size: few
D gene: .
J gene: TRBJ2-2
V gene: TRBV5-1

CDR3 DNA: TGTGCTAGTGTGCGGGGCTATGGCTACACCTTC
CDR3 protein: CASVRGYGYTF
clone size: .
D gene: .
J gene: TRBJ1-2
V gene: TRBV12-5

CDR3 DNA: TGTGCCAGCAGCCAAAGGGGGAAGGCATACAATGAGCAGTTCTTC
CDR3 protein: CASSQRGKAYNEQFF
clone size: .
D gene: .
J gene: TRBJ2-1
V gene: TRBV7-9

CDR3 DNA: TGTGCCAGCAGGCGAAGCGGGGGGGCCGGGGAGACCCAGTACTTC
CDR3 protein: CASRRSGGAGETQYF
clone size: .
D gene: TRBD2
J gene: TRBJ2-5
V gene: TRBV6-6

CDR3 DNA: TGTGCCAGCAGTTACTCGATCTTAGCCCGGGAGACCCAGTACTTC
CDR3 protein: CASSYSILARETQYF
clone size: .
D gene: .
J gene: TRBJ2-5
V gene: TRBV6-2/TRBV6-3

CDR3 DNA: TGTGCCAGCAGCGTAGCCGGACTAGCGGATTACGAGCAGTACTTC
CDR3 protein: CASSVAGLADYEQYF
clone size: .
D gene: TRBD2
J gene: TRBJ2-7
V gene: TRBV9

CDR3 DNA: TGTGCCAGCAGAAGAAGCGGGGGCTGGAATGAGCAGTTCTTC
CDR3 protein: CASRRSGGWNEQFF
clone size: once
D gene: TRBD2
J gene: TRBJ2-1
V gene: TRBV6-4

CDR3 DNA: TGTGCCAGCAACACTCGGGGACAGGGGAGTGAAAAACTGTTTTTT
CDR3 protein: CASNTRGQGSEKLFF
clone size: .
D gene: TRBD1
J gene: TRBJ1-4
V gene: TRBV9

CDR3 DNA: TGTGCCAGCAGCCGAGCCGGGACAGGGGACGGCTACACCTTC
CDR3 protein: CASSRAGTGDGYTF
clone size: .
D gene: TRBD1
J gene: TRBJ1-2
V gene: TRBV3-1/TRBV3-2

CDR3 DNA: TGTGCCAGCAGCCTAGGTGAGGCTGGTCAGCCCCAGCATTTT
CDR3 protein: CASSLGEAGQPQHF
clone size: .
D gene: .
J gene: TRBJ1-5
V gene: TRBV7-8

CDR3 DNA: TGTGCCAGCAGTTTGGGGACAGTGGCGACCACTGAAGCTTTCTTT
CDR3 protein: CASSLGTVATTEAFF
clone size: .
D gene: TRBD1
J gene: TRBJ1-1
V gene: TRBV27

CDR3 DNA: TGTGCCAGCAGGGACTTGAACACTGAAGCTTTCTTT
CDR3 protein: CASRDLNTEAFF
clone size: few
D gene: .
J gene: TRBJ1-1
V gene: TRBV7-2

CDR3 DNA: TGTGCCAGCAGTCGGACTAGCGGGGGGACCAACACCGGGGAGCTGTTTTTT
CDR3 protein: CASSRTSGGTNTGELFF
clone size: .
D gene: TRBD2
J gene: TRBJ2-2
V gene: TRBV2

CDR3 DNA: TGTGCCAGTAGCAACACAGGGGCGGGCAATCAGCCCCAGCATTTT
CDR3 protein: CASSNTGAGNQPQHF
clone size: .
D gene: TRBD1
J gene: TRBJ1-5
V gene: TRBV19

CDR3 DNA: TGTGCTAGTGGTTTGGAAACGGGGAACACTGAAGCTTTCTTT
CDR3 protein: CASGLETGNTEAFF
clone size: .
D gene: .
J gene: TRBJ1-1
V gene: TRBV12-5

CDR3 DNA: TGTGCCAGCAGTTCCCGACAGCATGTTTTTACGGAGACCCAGTACTTC
CDR3 protein: CASSSRQHVFTETQYF
clone size: .
D gene: .
J gene: TRBJ2-5
V gene: TRBV27

CDR3 DNA: TGTGCCAGCAGCATTCGACAGGTAGCCTATGGCTACACCTTC
CDR3 protein: CASSIRQVAYGYTF
clone size: .
D gene: .
J gene: TRBJ1-2
V gene: TRBV21-1

CDR3 DNA: TGTGCCAGCAGCTTAGGATCCGGGACAGGGGACCTGTACGAGCAGTACTTC
CDR3 protein: CASSLGSGTGDLYEQYF
clone size: .
D gene: TRBD1
J gene: TRBJ2-7
V gene: TRBV7-6

CDR3 DNA: TGCGCCAGCAGCCTGGCCGGGGATACGCAGTATTTT
CDR3 protein: CASSLAGDTQYF
clone size: .
D gene: .
J gene: TRBJ2-3
V gene: TRBV5-1

CDR3 DNA: TGTGCCACCAGCAGAGGAGGAACTTTGGGGGGCGGGGAGCTGTTTTTT
CDR3 protein: CATSRGGTLGGGELFF
clone size: .
D gene: .
J gene: TRBJ2-2
V gene: TRBV15

CDR3 DNA: TGTGCCAGCAGCCAAGGAGCAGGCGCCCACGAGCAGTACTTC
CDR3 protein: CASSQGAGAHEQYF
clone size: .
D gene: .
J gene: TRBJ2-7
V gene: TRBV3-1/TRBV3-2

CDR3 DNA: TGTGCCTGCGACAGGGGAAACACTGAAGCTTTCTTT
CDR3 protein: CACDRGNTEAFF
clone size: .
D gene: TRBD1
J gene: TRBJ1-1
V gene: TRBV30

CDR3 DNA: TGTGCCATCCAGGACGGGACAGGGAATCAGCCCCAGCATTTT
CDR3 protein: CAIQDGTGNQPQHF
clone size: once
D gene: TRBD1
J gene: TRBJ1-5
V gene: TRBV10-3

CDR3 DNA: TGTGCCATCAGCGGGACAGTAGATTCACCCCTCCACTTT
CDR3 protein: CAISGTVDSPLHF
clone size: .
D gene: TRBD1
J gene: TRBJ1-6
V gene: TRBV10-3

CDR3 DNA: TGTGCCAGCAGTGAAGGGACATCGAACACTGAAGCTTTCTTT
CDR3 protein: CASSEGTSNTEAFF
clone size: .
D gene: .
J gene: TRBJ1-1
V gene: TRBV6-1